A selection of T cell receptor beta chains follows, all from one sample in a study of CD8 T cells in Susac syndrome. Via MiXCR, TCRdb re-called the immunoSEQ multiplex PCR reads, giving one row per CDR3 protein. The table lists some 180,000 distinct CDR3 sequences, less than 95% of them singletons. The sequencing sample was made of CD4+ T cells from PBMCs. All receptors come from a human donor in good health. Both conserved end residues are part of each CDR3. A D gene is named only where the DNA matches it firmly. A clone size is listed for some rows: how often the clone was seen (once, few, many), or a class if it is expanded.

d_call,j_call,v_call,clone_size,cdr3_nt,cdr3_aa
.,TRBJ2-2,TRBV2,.,TGTGCCAGCAGCCTACTAGTTAGCATGGGGGAGCTGTTTTTT,CASSLLVSMGELFF
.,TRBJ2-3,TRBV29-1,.,TGCAGCGTCGAATCGGGTTCAGCGGCGCAGTATTTT,CSVESGSAAQYF
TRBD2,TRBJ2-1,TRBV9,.,TGTGCCAGCAGCGTAACTAGCGTTGAGGGTGAGCAGTTCTTC,CASSVTSVEGEQFF
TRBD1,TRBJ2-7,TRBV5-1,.,TGCGCCAGCAGCTTGGCCGTAGGACAGGGGCGATACCCGTACTTC,CASSLAVGQGRYPYF
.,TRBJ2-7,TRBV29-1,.,TGCAGCGTTTCCGAGGGGAGAGGGCCTCCCTACGAGCAGTACTTC,CSVSEGRGPPYEQYF
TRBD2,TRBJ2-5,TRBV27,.,TGTGCCAGCAGTTTGCGGCGGGAGGGGGAGACCCAGTACTTC,CASSLRREGETQYF
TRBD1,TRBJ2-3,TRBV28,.,TGTGCCAGCAAAGCAGGGGGCCCCACAGATACGCAGTATTTT,CASKAGGPTDTQYF
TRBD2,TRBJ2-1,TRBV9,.,TGTGCCAGCAGCTGGGCAGCGGGACTACTCAATGAGCAGTTCTTC,CASSWAAGLLNEQFF
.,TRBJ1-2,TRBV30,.,TGTGCCTGGAGTGTTTTTAACTATGGCTACACCTTC,CAWSVFNYGYTF
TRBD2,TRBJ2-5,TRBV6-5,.,TGTGCCAGCCGGGCTAGCGGCCAAGAGACCCAGTACTTC,CASRASGQETQYF
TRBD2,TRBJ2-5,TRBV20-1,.,TGCAGTGCTGATCCGGGACTACGTGAGGAGACCCAGTACTTC,CSADPGLREETQYF
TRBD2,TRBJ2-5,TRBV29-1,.,TGCAGCGCCGATTCGGGACTAGCAAGCGTGGGGACCCAGTACTTC,CSADSGLASVGTQYF
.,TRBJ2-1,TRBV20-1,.,TGCAGTGCACCACAGGGTCCCCCCTCCTACAATGAGCAGTTCTTC,CSAPQGPPSYNEQFF
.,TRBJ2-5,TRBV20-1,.,TGCAGTGCTAGATTAAGCGCACAAGAGACCCAGTACTTC,CSARLSAQETQYF
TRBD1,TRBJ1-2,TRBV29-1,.,TGCAGCGTCGGGGACAGGGCAAGCTATGGCTACACCTTC,CSVGDRASYGYTF
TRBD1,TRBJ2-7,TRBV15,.,TGTGCCACCAGCATGGGGGACAGTCGGGGATACGAGCAGTACTTC,CATSMGDSRGYEQYF
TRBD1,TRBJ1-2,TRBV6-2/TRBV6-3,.,TGTGCCAGCAGTTACTCCGACAGGGGGAGAGCTAACTATGGCTACACCTTC,CASSYSDRGRANYGYTF
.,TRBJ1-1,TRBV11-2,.,TGTGCCAGCAGCTTAGACAGACGTTCTGAAGCTTTCTTT,CASSLDRRSEAFF
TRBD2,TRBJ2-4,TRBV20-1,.,TGCAGTGCCCCAGGGTTGGGCGGGAGCTTGGGCATTCAGTACTTC,CSAPGLGGSLGIQYF
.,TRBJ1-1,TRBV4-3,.,TGCGCCAGCAGCCCTTGGGTGGGGGATCCTGAAGCTTTCTTT,CASSPWVGDPEAFF
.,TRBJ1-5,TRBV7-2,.,TGTGCCAGCAGCGTCGGAATTCAGCCCCAGCATTTT,CASSVGIQPQHF
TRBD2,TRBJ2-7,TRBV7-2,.,TGTGCCAGCACCCAGGAGGGGCGGGAGTTCGGGTACGAGCAGTACTTC,CASTQEGREFGYEQYF
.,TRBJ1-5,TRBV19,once,TGTGCCAGTAGTATTCGGACGGGCAATCAGCCCCAGCATTTT,CASSIRTGNQPQHF
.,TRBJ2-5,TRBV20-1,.,TGCAGTGGGTTTGTGCCCCAAGAGACCCAGTACTTC,CSGFVPQETQYF
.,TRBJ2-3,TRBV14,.,TGTGCCAGCAGCCCGGACTGGTACGATACGCAGTATTTT,CASSPDWYDTQYF
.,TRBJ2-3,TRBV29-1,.,TGCAGCGTTGAAGATCAGCGGCCTAACACAGATACGCAGTATTTT,CSVEDQRPNTDTQYF
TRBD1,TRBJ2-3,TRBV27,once,TGTGCCAGCAGCGCAGGGGGCGCGAGCACAGATACGCAGTATTTT,CASSAGGASTDTQYF
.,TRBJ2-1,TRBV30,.,TGTGCCTGGAGTGTAAGAGGGAGGACCTACAATGAGCAGTTCTTC,CAWSVRGRTYNEQFF
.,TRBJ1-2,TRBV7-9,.,TGTGCCAGCAGCGCCTTTGGCCAGACGGTCTATGGCTACACCTTC,CASSAFGQTVYGYTF
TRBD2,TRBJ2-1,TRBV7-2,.,TGTGCCAGCAGCTCAAGTATGGGACTAGCCCCCAATGAGCAGTTCTTC,CASSSSMGLAPNEQFF
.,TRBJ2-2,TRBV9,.,TGTGCCAGCAGCGTAGAAGAGGAGCTGTTTTTT,CASSVEEELFF
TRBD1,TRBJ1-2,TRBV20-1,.,TGCAGTGCTAGAGATTCGAGACAGGGCTTGACTTTTTATGGCTACACCTTC,CSARDSRQGLTFYGYTF
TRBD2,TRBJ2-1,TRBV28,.,TGTGCCAGCGCTGGACGCGGGAGGAGATACAATGAGCAGTTCTTC,CASAGRGRRYNEQFF
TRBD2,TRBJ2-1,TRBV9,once,TGTGCCAGCAGCGCCTCTGGCGGGAGGGAATACAATGAGCAGTTCTTC,CASSASGGREYNEQFF
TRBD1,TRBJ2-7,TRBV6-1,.,TGTGCCAGCAGTGACCCTTCGACAGGGAGTGAATACGAGCAGTACTTC,CASSDPSTGSEYEQYF
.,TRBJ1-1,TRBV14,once,TGTGCCAGCAGCCAAGATTTGAGGGGCACGGCTTTCTTT,CASSQDLRGTAFF
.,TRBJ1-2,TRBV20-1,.,TGCAGTGCTTCCAGGATTGATGGCTACACCTTC,CSASRIDGYTF
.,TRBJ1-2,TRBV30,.,TGTGCCTGGAGTGTAGATGTGGCTAACTATGGCTACACCTTC,CAWSVDVANYGYTF
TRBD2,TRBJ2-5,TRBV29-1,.,TGCAGCGTCGAAGGGACTAGCGGGGAGACCCAGTACTTC,CSVEGTSGETQYF